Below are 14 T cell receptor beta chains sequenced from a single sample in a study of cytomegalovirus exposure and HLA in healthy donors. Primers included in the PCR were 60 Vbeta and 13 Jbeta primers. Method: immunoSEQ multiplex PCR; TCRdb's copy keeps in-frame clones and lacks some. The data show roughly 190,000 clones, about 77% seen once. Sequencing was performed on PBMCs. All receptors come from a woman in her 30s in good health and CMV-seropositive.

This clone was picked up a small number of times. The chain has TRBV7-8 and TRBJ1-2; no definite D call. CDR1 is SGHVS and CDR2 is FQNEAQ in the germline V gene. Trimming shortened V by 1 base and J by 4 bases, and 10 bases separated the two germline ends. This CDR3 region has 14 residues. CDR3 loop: CASSLEANSYGYTF. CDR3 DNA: TGTGCCAGCAGCTTAGAAGCCAATTCCTATGGCTACACCTTC.

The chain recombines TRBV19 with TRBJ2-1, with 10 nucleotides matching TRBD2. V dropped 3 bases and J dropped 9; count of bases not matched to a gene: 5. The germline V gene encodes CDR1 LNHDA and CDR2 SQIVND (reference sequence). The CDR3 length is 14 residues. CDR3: CASSIIAGGPEQFF. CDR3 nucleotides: TGTGCCAGTAGTATTATAGCGGGGGGTCCTGAGCAGTTCTTC.

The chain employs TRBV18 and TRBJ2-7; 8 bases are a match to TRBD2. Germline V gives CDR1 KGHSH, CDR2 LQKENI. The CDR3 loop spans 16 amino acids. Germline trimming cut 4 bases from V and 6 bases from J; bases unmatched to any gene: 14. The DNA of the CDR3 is TGTGCCAGCTCACAACAAGCTAGCGGGCGAAGATTCGAGCAGTACTTC. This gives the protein CASSQQASGRRFEQYF.

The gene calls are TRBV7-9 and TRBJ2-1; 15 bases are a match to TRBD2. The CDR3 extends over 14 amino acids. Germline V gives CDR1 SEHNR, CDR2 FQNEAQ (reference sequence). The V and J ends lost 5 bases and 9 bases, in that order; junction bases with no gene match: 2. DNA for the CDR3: TGTGCCAGCAGCGTGGGACTAGCGGGAGGTGAGCAGTTCTTC. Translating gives CASSVGLAGGEQFF.

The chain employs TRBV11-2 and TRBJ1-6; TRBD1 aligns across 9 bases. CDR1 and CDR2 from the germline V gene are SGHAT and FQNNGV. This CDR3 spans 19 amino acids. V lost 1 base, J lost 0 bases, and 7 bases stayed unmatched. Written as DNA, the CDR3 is TGTGCCAGCAGCTTAGGTCCGGGACAGGGCTACTCCTATAATTCACCCCTCCACTTT. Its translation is CASSLGPGQGYSYNSPLHF.

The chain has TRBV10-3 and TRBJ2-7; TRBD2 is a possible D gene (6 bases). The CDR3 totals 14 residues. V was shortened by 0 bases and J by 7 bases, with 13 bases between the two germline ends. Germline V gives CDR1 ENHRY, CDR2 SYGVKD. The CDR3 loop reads CAISESGGVKEQYF. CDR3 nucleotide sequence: TGTGCCATCAGTGAGTCGGGGGGAGTGAAAGAGCAGTACTTC.

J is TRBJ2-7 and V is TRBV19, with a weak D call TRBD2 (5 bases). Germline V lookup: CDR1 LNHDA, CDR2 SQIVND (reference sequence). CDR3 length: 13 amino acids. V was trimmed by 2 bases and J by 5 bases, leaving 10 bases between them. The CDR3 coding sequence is TGTGCCAGTAGTATAAGGCGAGGGCACGAGCAGTACTTC. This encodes CASSIRRGHEQYF.

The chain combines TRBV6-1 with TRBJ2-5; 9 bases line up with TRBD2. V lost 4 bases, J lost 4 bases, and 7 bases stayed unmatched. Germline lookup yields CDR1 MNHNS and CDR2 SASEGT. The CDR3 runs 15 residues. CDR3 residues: CASSGELAGRETQYF. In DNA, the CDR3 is TGTGCCAGCAGTGGAGAACTAGCGGGTCGAGAGACCCAGTACTTC.

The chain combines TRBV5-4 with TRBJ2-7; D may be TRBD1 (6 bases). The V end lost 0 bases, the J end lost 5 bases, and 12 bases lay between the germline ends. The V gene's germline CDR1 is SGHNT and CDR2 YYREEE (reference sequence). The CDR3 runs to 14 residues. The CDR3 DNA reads TGTGCCAGCAGCTTGGACAGGGTTGGAAACGAGCAGTACTTC. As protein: CASSLDRVGNEQYF.

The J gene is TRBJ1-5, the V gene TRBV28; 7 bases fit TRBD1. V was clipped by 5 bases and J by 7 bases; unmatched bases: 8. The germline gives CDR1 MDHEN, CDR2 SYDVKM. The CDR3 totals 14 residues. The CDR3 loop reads CASSHRTGRQPQHF. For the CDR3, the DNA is TGTGCCAGCAGTCACCGGACAGGAAGGCAGCCCCAGCATTTT.

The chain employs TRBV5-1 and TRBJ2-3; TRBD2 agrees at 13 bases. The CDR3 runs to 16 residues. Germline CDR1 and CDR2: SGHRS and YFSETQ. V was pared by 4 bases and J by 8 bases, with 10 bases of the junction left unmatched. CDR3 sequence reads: CASSKTSGGSPVTQYF. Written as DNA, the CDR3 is TGCGCCAGCAGCAAGACTAGCGGGGGGAGTCCGGTTACGCAGTATTTT.

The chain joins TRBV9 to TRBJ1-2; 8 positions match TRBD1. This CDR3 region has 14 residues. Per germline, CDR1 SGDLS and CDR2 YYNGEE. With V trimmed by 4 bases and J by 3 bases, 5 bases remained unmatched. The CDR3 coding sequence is TGTGCCAGCAGCAAAACAGGGGGGGACTATGGCTACACCTTC. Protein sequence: CASSKTGGDYGYTF.

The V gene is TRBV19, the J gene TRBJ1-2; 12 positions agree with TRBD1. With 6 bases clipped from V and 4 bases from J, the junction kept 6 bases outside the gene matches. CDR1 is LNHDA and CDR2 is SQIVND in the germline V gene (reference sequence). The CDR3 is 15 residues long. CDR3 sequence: CASSYGTGGGYGYTF. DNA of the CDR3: TGTGCCAGTAGCTACGGGACAGGGGGCGGCTATGGCTACACCTTC.

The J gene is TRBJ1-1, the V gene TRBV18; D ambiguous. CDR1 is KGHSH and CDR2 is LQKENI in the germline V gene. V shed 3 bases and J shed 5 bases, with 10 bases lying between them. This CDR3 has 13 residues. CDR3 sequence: CASSPGLRTEAFF. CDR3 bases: TGTGCCAGCTCACCCGGACTAAGAACTGAAGCTTTCTTT.